The 32 T cell receptor beta chains presented below share a single source sample, sequenced in a study of blood T cell repertoires in COVID-19. TCRdb's table, derived via immunoSEQ multiplex PCR, lists solely in-frame clones and lacks some. The table has about 230,000 clones, around nine tenths seen once; the top ten hold approximately 10%. The specimen sequenced was PBMCs or T cells enriched from blood (not recorded which). The receptor source for this set is a young man who had recovered from COVID-19.

This clone appeared a single time. V gene TRBV24-1 combines with J gene TRBJ2-6; 8 bases are a match to TRBD1. Germline CDR1 reads KGHDR; CDR2 reads SFDVKD. The CDR3 is made up of 17 amino acids. The junction had 5 bases not matched to a gene; V was cut back by 5 bases and J by 0 bases. DNA for the CDR3: TGTGCCACCAGTGGACGAACAGGGGGCTCTGGGGCCAACGTCCTGACTTTC. Its translation: CATSGRTGGSGANVLTF.

The gene calls are TRBV11-3 and TRBJ2-1; 9 bases map to TRBD2. V lost 4 bases to trimming and J lost 4 bases; unmatched junction nucleotides: 11. CDR1 is SGHNT, CDR2 YENEEA, per germline. The CDR3 is made up of 17 amino acids. The CDR3 region is CASSSQTGTSRYNEQFF. In nucleotides, the CDR3 is TGTGCCAGCAGCTCCCAGACGGGGACTAGCAGGTACAATGAGCAGTTCTTC.

The rearrangement joins TRBV24-1 to TRBJ2-3; 10 bases agree with TRBD1. J was trimmed by 3 bases and V by 5 bases; bases with no gene match: 4. This CDR3 contains 15 residues. The germline V gene encodes CDR1 KGHDR and CDR2 SFDVKD. CDR3 coding DNA: TGTGCCACCAGTGCCGAGGGACAGGGGACAGATACGCAGTATTTT. Its protein is CATSAEGQGTDTQYF.

The chain recombines TRBV24-1 with TRBJ2-2; TRBD2 agrees at 8 bases. Germline loops: CDR1 KGHDR, CDR2 SFDVKD. The CDR3 sequence is 15 residues long. After removal of 3 bases from V and 6 bases from J, the junction contained 5 bases not matched to a gene. The CDR3 bases are TGTGCCACCAGTGATCCAGCGGGGGTACCCGGGGAGCTGTTTTTT. This encodes CATSDPAGVPGELFF.

V usage is TRBV5-4 and J usage is TRBJ2-1; D might be TRBD2 (6 bases). The V and J ends lost 3 bases and 3 bases respectively, with 16 bases between them. CDR3 length: 16 amino acids. Germline values: CDR1 SGHNT, CDR2 YYREEE (reference sequence). The CDR3 protein is CASSSTGRGIYNEQFF. For the CDR3, the DNA is TGTGCCAGCAGCTCGACCGGGAGAGGGATCTACAATGAGCAGTTCTTC.

In DNA form, the CDR3 reads TGTGCCAGCAGCCAAGGGAAAGGGGCACAAGCTTTCTTT. Its translation: CASSQGKGAQAFF. The chain employs TRBV3-1 (or the pseudogene TRBV3-2) and TRBJ1-1; possible D gene TRBD1, 5 bases. This CDR3 contains 13 residues. V lost 1 base and J 9 bases, leaving 12 bases between the germline ends. Germline V gene sequence: CDR1 LGHDT, CDR2 YNNKEL (reference sequence).

The rearrangement links TRBV6-6 to TRBJ1-3; D is perhaps TRBD1 (6 bases). In germline, CDR1 is MNHNY, CDR2 SVGAGI (reference sequence). V dropped 5 bases and J dropped 4 bases, with 12 bases sitting between them. CDR3 length: 14 amino acids. The CDR3 sequence is CASSPLGAGNTIYF. For the CDR3, the DNA is TGTGCCAGCAGTCCATTGGGGGCCGGAAACACCATATATTTT.

This chain links TRBV7-2 with TRBJ1-5; D may be TRBD1 (6 bases). The germline gives CDR1 SGHTA, CDR2 FQGNSA. CDR3 length equals 13 residues. Trimming cost V 4 bases and J 6 bases, with 10 bases left between them. The CDR3 DNA follows: TGTGCCAGCAGCTATGGACAGAGTCAGCCCCAGCATTTT. This translates into CASSYGQSQPQHF.

The sample holds one count of this clone. V and J are TRBV28 and TRBJ1-2; D is unresolved. The CDR3 is 13 amino acids. Trimming removed 2 bases from V and 4 bases from J, with 8 bases in between. Germline loops: CDR1 MDHEN, CDR2 SYDVKM. In nucleotides, the CDR3 is TGTGCCAGCAGTTTAGTTGGAGGCTATGGCTACACCTTC. As protein: CASSLVGGYGYTF.

This chain uses TRBV5-4 with TRBJ1-1; tentative D call: TRBD1 (6 bases). The V and J ends lost 1 base and 8 bases respectively, with 12 bases between them. Per germline, CDR1 SGHNT and CDR2 YYREEE (reference sequence). The CDR3 has 13 amino acids. The CDR3 reads CASSLQDREEAFF. The CDR3 bases are TGTGCCAGCAGCTTGCAGGACAGAGAAGAAGCTTTCTTT. Based on the CDR3 plus reference TRBV5-4 and TRBJ1-1, the full variable domain is ETGVTQSPTHLIKTRGQQVTLRCSSQSGHNTVSWYQQALGQGPQFIFQYYREEENGRGNFPPRFSGLQFPNYSSELNVNALELDDSALYLCASSLQDREEAFFGQGTRLTVV.

V is TRBV5-1 and J is TRBJ1-4; TRBD1 is a possible D gene (5 bases). V was trimmed by 0 bases and J by 7 bases, leaving 16 bases between them. CDR1 and CDR2 (germline): SGHRS, YFSETQ. The length of the CDR3 is 16 residues. The DNA of the CDR3 is TGCGCCAGCAGCTTGGCCTGGGTAGGGGCCAGTGAAAAACTGTTTTTT. Amino acids: CASSLAWVGASEKLFF. The whole variable domain, remainder taken from reference TRBV5-1 and TRBJ1-4, is KAGVTQTPRYLIKTRGQQVTLSCSPISGHRSVSWYQQTPGQGLQFLFEYFSETQRNKGNFPGRFSGRQFSNSRSEMNVSTLELGDSALYLCASSLAWVGASEKLFFGSGTQLSVL.

This chain uses TRBV5-8 with TRBJ2-3; TRBD1 aligns across 9 bases. Per the germline V gene, CDR1 is SGHTS and CDR2 is YDEGEE. The CDR3 covers 15 residues. With V trimmed by 4 bases and J by 5 bases, 8 bases remained unmatched. CDR3 bases: TGTGCCAGCAGCGGACAGGGGCGGCGGGAAGATACGCAGTATTTT. It encodes CASSGQGRREDTQYF.

This chain connects TRBV19 to TRBJ1-4; D remains unclear. Germline V gives CDR1 LNHDA, CDR2 SQIVND (reference sequence). V was trimmed by 1 base and J by 8 bases, leaving 14 bases between them. CDR3 size: 15 residues. The CDR3 DNA sequence: TGTGCCAGTAGTATAGTTCTCCGGGGAGAAGAAAAACTGTTTTTT. As protein: CASSIVLRGEEKLFF.

The rearrangement links TRBV27 to TRBJ1-1; no clear D. Germline CDR1 MNHEY, CDR2 SMNVEV (reference sequence). The CDR3 runs to 14 residues. Trimming took off 2 bases at V and 13 bases at J, with 20 bases between the two ends. The CDR3 here is CASSLTRSGKVVFF. CDR3 nucleotide sequence: TGTGCCAGCAGTTTAACGAGGTCGGGGAAGGTAGTTTTCTTT.

The V call is TRBV4-2, the J call TRBJ1-4; D is unclear. This CDR3 region has 12 residues. Deletions cut 0 bases from V and 8 bases from J, with 4 bases between. Germline V gene data show CDR1 as LGHNA and CDR2 as YNFKEQ. For the CDR3, the DNA is TGTGCCAGCAGCCAAGACAGGGAAAAACTGTTTTTT. Translated, it gives CASSQDREKLFF.

This clone occurred once. The CDR3 coding sequence is TGTGCCAGCAGCTTGGATAAGTGGGGGGGCAAAAACATTCAGTACTTC. Its translation: CASSLDKWGGKNIQYF. The V and J genes are TRBV5-4 and TRBJ2-4; TRBD2 matches at 7 bases. Trimming took 0 bases from V and 3 from J; bases not matched to a gene: 6. Per the germline V gene, CDR1 is SGHNT and CDR2 is YYREEE (reference sequence). The CDR3 covers 16 residues.

The V and J genes are TRBV7-2 and TRBJ1-6; no firm D call. The CDR3 runs 16 residues. Per germline, CDR1 SGHTA and CDR2 FQGNSA. V shed 6 bases and J shed 5 bases, with 17 bases lying between them. The chain's CDR3 is CASRRKTTDNNSPLHF. DNA of the CDR3: TGTGCCAGCAGGAGAAAAACAACTGACAATAATTCACCCCTCCACTTT.

This clone was recorded once. This rearrangement joins TRBV5-1 to TRBJ2-1, with D possibly being TRBD2 (5 bases). Germline V gene lookup returns CDR1 SGHRS and CDR2 YFSETQ. Trimming stripped 3 bases from V and 0 bases from J, with 16 bases between. There are 17 residues in the CDR3. The CDR3, as DNA: TGCGCCAGCAGCTCGGGAAAGACGATCCGCTCCTACAATGAGCAGTTCTTC. Amino acids: CASSSGKTIRSYNEQFF.

To note about this clone: Other DNA variants within this sample encode the same CDR3. The chain links TRBV30 to TRBJ2-7; D ambiguous. The CDR3 loop spans 11 amino acids. Deletions cut 4 bases from V and 1 base from J, with 5 bases between. Looked up from germline, CDR1 is GTSNPN and CDR2 is SVGIG (reference sequence). This CDR3 reads CAWKSSYEQYF. In nucleotides, the CDR3 is TGTGCCTGGAAGAGTTCCTACGAGCAGTACTTC.

The chain carries TRBV19 and TRBJ2-1; the D gene is possibly TRBD2 (7 bases). CDR1 and CDR2 from the germline V gene are LNHDA and SQIVND (reference sequence). The germline V and J ends were trimmed by 5 bases and 5 bases, with 13 bases remaining between them. The CDR3 runs 14 residues. Written as DNA, the CDR3 is TGTGCCAGTAGTTTTAGGGGGGGGCACAATGAGCAGTTCTTC. This gives the protein CASSFRGGHNEQFF.

This clone was recorded at least ten times. The V call is TRBV11-2, the J call TRBJ1-2; maybe TRBD1 (5 bases). V dropped 0 bases and J dropped 4 bases, with 18 bases sitting between them. Germline CDR1 is SGHAT and CDR2 is FQNNGV. CDR3 length: 17 residues. The CDR3 here is CASSLDQGSPGSYGYTF. CDR3 DNA: TGTGCCAGCAGCTTAGATCAGGGCAGCCCAGGTAGCTATGGCTACACCTTC.

This rearrangement joins TRBV7-2 to TRBJ1-2; D is possibly TRBD1 (5 bases). From germline, CDR1 is SGHTA and CDR2 FQGNSA. CDR3 size: 15 residues. V lost 1 base to trimming and J lost 7 bases, with 16 bases between them. This CDR3 reads CASSLDPQGYGGYTF. The CDR3 DNA sequence: TGTGCCAGCAGCTTAGACCCGCAGGGCTACGGTGGCTACACCTTC.

The CDR3: CASGQQGARGETQYF. In DNA, the CDR3 is TGTGCCAGCGGACAACAGGGGGCGCGTGGAGAGACCCAGTACTTC. V is TRBV2 and J is TRBJ2-5; the match to TRBD1 covers 9 bases. This CDR3 is 15 amino acids long. Looked up from germline, CDR1 is SNHLY and CDR2 is FYNNEI. Trimming at V came to 8 bases and at J to 4 bases, leaving 11 bases not matched to a gene.

The rearrangement links TRBV4-1 to TRBJ1-4; TRBD1 matches at 7 bases. The CDR3 has 18 residues. The junction had 13 bases not matched to a gene; V was cut back by 2 bases and J by 4 bases. Germline CDR1 reads MGHRA; CDR2 reads YSYEKL. The chain's CDR3 is CASSQLRGRQGNNEKLFF. In nucleotides, the CDR3 is TGCGCCAGCAGCCAATTAAGGGGGCGACAGGGAAATAATGAAAAACTGTTTTTT.

The V gene is TRBV11-2, the J gene TRBJ1-3; the D gene is possibly TRBD1 (6 bases). V dropped 1 base and J dropped 0 bases, with 10 bases sitting between them. The V gene's germline CDR1 is SGHAT and CDR2 FQNNGV. CDR3 size: 16 residues. The CDR3 region has the DNA TGTGCCAGCAGCTTAGTTCGGGGGGCCTCTGGAAACACCATATATTTT. It encodes CASSLVRGASGNTIYF. The full variable domain, in which reference TRBV11-2 and TRBJ1-3 provide the parts outside the CDR3, is EAGVAQSPRYKIIEKRQSVAFWCNPISGHATLYWYQQILGQGPKLLIQFQNNGVVDDSQLPKDRFSAERLKGVDSTLKIQPAKLEDSAVYLCASSLVRGASGNTIYFGEGSWLTVV.

This chain connects TRBV18 to TRBJ1-6, with D hard to call. There are 14 residues in the CDR3. Trimming stripped 3 bases from V and 5 bases from J, with 8 bases between. Germline V gives CDR1 KGHSH, CDR2 LQKENI. CDR3 coding DNA: TGTGCCAGCTCACCCTACGCGGATAATTCACCCCTCCACTTT. It encodes CASSPYADNSPLHF.

The V call is TRBV19, the J call TRBJ1-1, with 8 bases fitting TRBD1. Trimming removed 3 bases from V and 0 bases from J; junction bases left unmatched: 3. The germline V gene has CDR1 LNHDA and CDR2 SQIVND (reference sequence). There are 15 residues in the CDR3. CDR3 loop: CASSMGQEVNTEAFF. The CDR3 coding sequence is TGTGCCAGTAGTATGGGACAGGAGGTGAACACTGAAGCTTTCTTT.

The genes are TRBV5-1 and TRBJ2-5, with 11 bases matching TRBD2. V shed 4 bases and J 2 bases; nucleotides not matched to a gene: 7. This CDR3 has 16 residues. Germline V gene data show CDR1 as SGHRS and CDR2 as YFSETQ. The CDR3 spells CASSPRTSGSQETQYF. DNA for the CDR3: TGCGCCAGCAGCCCACGGACTAGCGGGTCTCAAGAGACCCAGTACTTC.

The chain uses TRBV6-5 and TRBJ2-7, with TRBD2 matching over 8 bases. The germline gives CDR1 MNHEY, CDR2 SVGAGI. The CDR3 sequence is 15 residues long. The junction had 14 bases not matched to a gene; V was cut back by 7 bases and J by 6 bases. The CDR3 here is CASTPGGQGIREQYF. CDR3 in DNA: TGTGCCAGCACCCCGGGGGGGCAGGGTATACGCGAGCAGTACTTC.

The CDR3 coding sequence is TGTGCCAGCAGCGTAGTAAGCGGCTATGGCTACACCTTC. Encoded protein: CASSVVSGYGYTF. The chain carries TRBV9 and TRBJ1-2; the D is unclear. The length of the CDR3 is 13 residues. V gave up 0 bases and J gave up 4 bases, with 7 bases separating them. Germline V gene data show CDR1 as SGDLS and CDR2 as YYNGEE. The full variable domain, its missing parts supplied by reference TRBV9 and TRBJ1-2, is DSGVTQTPKHLITATGQRVTLRCSPRSGDLSVYWYQQSLDQGLQFLIQYYNGEERAKGNILERFSAQQFPDLHSELNLSSLELGDSALYFCASSVVSGYGYTFGSGTRLTVV.

Here the CDR3 DNA reads TGTGCCAGCAGCGTGCTAGCGGGAGTGTCCTACAATGAGCAGTTCTTC. Its protein is CASSVLAGVSYNEQFF. This chain uses TRBV2 with TRBJ2-1; 10 positions match TRBD2. Germline lookup yields CDR1 SNHLY and CDR2 FYNNEI. This CDR3 contains 16 residues. J gave up 1 base and V 6 bases, and 6 bases lay outside the gene matches. Full variable domain (outside the CDR3, taken from reference TRBV2 and TRBJ2-1): EPEVTQTPSHQVTQMGQEVILRCVPISNHLYFYWYRQILGQKVEFLVSFYNNEISEKSEIFDDQFSVERPDGSNFTLKIRSTKLEDSAMYFCASSVLAGVSYNEQFFGPGTRLTVL.

The chain employs TRBV27 and TRBJ1-4, with TRBD1 matching over 7 bases. The CDR3 runs to 14 residues. J gave up 7 bases and V 7 bases, and 9 bases lay outside the gene matches. The germline V gene encodes CDR1 MNHEY and CDR2 SMNVEV (reference sequence). CDR3 loop: CASTIRQGGEKLFF. The CDR3 DNA follows: TGTGCCAGCACAATACGACAGGGAGGTGAAAAACTGTTTTTT. Full variable domain (outside the CDR3, taken from reference TRBV27 and TRBJ1-4): EAQVTQNPRYLITVTGKKLTVTCSQNMNHEYMSWYRQDPGLGLRQIYYSMNVEVTDKGDVPEGYKVSRKEKRNFPLILESPSPNQTSLYFCASTIRQGGEKLFFGSGTQLSVL.